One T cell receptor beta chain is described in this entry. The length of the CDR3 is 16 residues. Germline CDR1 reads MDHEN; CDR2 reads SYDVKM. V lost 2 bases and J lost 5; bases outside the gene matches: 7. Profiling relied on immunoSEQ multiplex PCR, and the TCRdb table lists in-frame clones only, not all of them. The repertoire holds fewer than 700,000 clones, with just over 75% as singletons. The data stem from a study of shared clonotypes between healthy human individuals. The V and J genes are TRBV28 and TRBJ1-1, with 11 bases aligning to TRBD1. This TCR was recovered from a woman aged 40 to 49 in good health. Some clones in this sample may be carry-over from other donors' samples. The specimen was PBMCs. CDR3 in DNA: TGTGCCAGCAGTTTACAAGGGACAGGGGGACGGACTGAAGCTTTCTTT. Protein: CASSLQGTGGRTEAFF. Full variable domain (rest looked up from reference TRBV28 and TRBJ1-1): DVKVTQSSRYLVKRTGEKVFLECVQDMDHENMFWYRQDPGLGLRLIYFSYDVKMKEKGDIPEGYSVSREKKERFSLILESASTNQTSMYLCASSLQGTGGRTEAFFGQGTRLTVV.